One sample yielded the 25 T cell receptor beta chains listed below, sequenced in a study of cytomegalovirus exposure and HLA in healthy donors. 60 Vbeta and 13 Jbeta primers were used in PCR. The protocol was immunoSEQ multiplex PCR, while the TCRdb copy is restricted to in-frame clones and leaves out a portion. The sample lists 150,000 to 170,000 clones, 65% to 85% seen once, with 4.5% to 7% in the top ten. The sequencing input was PBMCs. The receptors shown here come from a woman aged 35 to 49 in good health and CMV-seropositive.

The rearrangement joins TRBV7-6 to TRBJ2-7; no definite D call. Germline CDR1 reads SGHVS; CDR2 reads FNYEAQ. Trimming removed 0 bases from V and 4 bases from J, with 7 bases in between. The CDR3 runs 13 residues. DNA for the CDR3: TGTGCCAGCAGCTTAGCTGGGCCTTACGAGCAGTACTTC. Translation gives CASSLAGPYEQYF.

This clone was seen just once. The chain recombines TRBV28 with TRBJ2-7; D not resolved. This CDR3 spans 12 amino acids. V was cut by 5 bases and J by 3 bases, with 8 bases left in between. Per the germline V gene, CDR1 is MDHEN and CDR2 is SYDVKM. The CDR3 is CASSLTRYEQYF. For the CDR3, the DNA is TGTGCCAGCAGTCTGACACGCTACGAGCAGTACTTC. The full variable domain, in which reference TRBV28 and TRBJ2-7 provide the parts outside the CDR3, is DVKVTQSSRYLVKRTGEKVFLECVQDMDHENMFWYRQDPGLGLRLIYFSYDVKMKEKGDIPEGYSVSREKKERFSLILESASTNQTSMYLCASSLTRYEQYFGPGTRLTVT.

The V gene is TRBV19, the J gene TRBJ2-7; 10 bases line up with TRBD1. There are 14 residues in the CDR3. The trim removed 8 bases at V and 5 bases at J, leaving 9 bases unmatched. Per the germline V gene, CDR1 is LNHDA and CDR2 is SQIVND (reference sequence). The CDR3, as DNA: TGTGCCAGTCACTCGGGACAGGGGATCCACGAGCAGTACTTC. Translated, it gives CASHSGQGIHEQYF.

This chain links TRBV28 with TRBJ2-7; possible D gene TRBD2, 6 bases. The CDR3 is 13 amino acids. Germline V gene lookup returns CDR1 MDHEN and CDR2 SYDVKM. The V gene lost 8 bases and the J gene lost 6 bases, with 17 bases spanning the gap. The CDR3 sequence is CASGLKGRSEQYF. CDR3 coding DNA: TGTGCCAGCGGTCTCAAAGGGAGGAGCGAGCAGTACTTC.

DNA for the CDR3: TGCGCCAGCAGCCAAGTCGGGAATAGCGGGGGGCAGGATACGCAGTATTTT. This sequence encodes CASSQVGNSGGQDTQYF. The V and J genes are TRBV4-1 and TRBJ2-3, with TRBD2 matching over 10 bases. The V gene's germline CDR1 is MGHRA and CDR2 YSYEKL. With 1 base clipped from V and 6 bases from J, the junction kept 10 bases outside the gene matches. The CDR3 contains 17 residues.

The rearrangement links TRBV7-3 to TRBJ2-7, with no clear D. V lost 5 bases and J 4 bases, leaving 12 bases between the germline ends. Germline V CDR1 and CDR2: SGHTA, FQGTGA. The CDR3 contains 13 residues. The CDR3 nucleotides are TGTGCCAGCAGCGCAACTCCCGGGTACGAGCAGTACTTC. Amino acids: CASSATPGYEQYF.

V gene TRBV29-1 combines with J gene TRBJ2-3, with TRBD2 matching 12 bases. Germline lookup yields CDR1 SQVTM and CDR2 ANQGSEA. The V and J ends lost 7 bases and 8 bases, in that order; junction bases with no gene match: 10. This CDR3 is 14 amino acids long. The CDR3 DNA follows: TGCAGCGGGGGCCTAGCGGGAGGGTCGGGTACGCAGTATTTT. This gives the protein CSGGLAGGSGTQYF.

The chain has TRBV13 and TRBJ2-1, with 7 bases matching TRBD2. The germline gives CDR1 PRHDT, CDR2 FYEKMQ (reference sequence). This CDR3 spans 12 amino acids. The V and J ends lost 5 bases and 10 bases, in that order; junction bases with no gene match: 5. CDR3 sequence reads: CASSPSGWEQFF. CDR3 nucleotides: TGTGCCAGCAGCCCTAGCGGTTGGGAGCAGTTCTTC.

This CDR3 is CASAQGAMIDTQYF. In DNA form, the CDR3 reads TGTGCCAGTGCACAGGGGGCGATGATAGATACGCAGTATTTT. The chain is built from TRBV19 and TRBJ2-3; 9 nucleotides line up with TRBD1. The CDR3 length is 14 residues. V lost 8 bases to trimming and J lost 5 bases; unmatched junction nucleotides: 8. Germline V gene lookup returns CDR1 LNHDA and CDR2 SQIVND (reference sequence).

This chain links TRBV27 with TRBJ2-1; 8 nucleotides line up with TRBD2. Trimming at V came to 7 bases and at J to 6 bases, leaving 2 bases not matched to a gene. The CDR3 totals 12 residues. The V gene's germline CDR1 is MNHEY and CDR2 SMNVEV (reference sequence). The CDR3 region is CASIAGRNEQFF. CDR3 sequence (DNA): TGTGCCAGCATAGCGGGACGCAATGAGCAGTTCTTC.

This rearrangement joins TRBV6-1 to TRBJ2-7; 9 positions agree with TRBD1. The length of the CDR3 is 14 residues. The V segment lost 10 bases and the J segment 6 bases; nucleotides outside the gene matches: 13. From germline, CDR1 is MNHNS and CDR2 SASEGT. The CDR3 loop reads CATTQWDRAGEQYF. The CDR3 DNA reads as TGTGCCACCACCCAGTGGGACAGGGCTGGCGAGCAGTACTTC.

The V call is TRBV5-8, the J call TRBJ2-3; 12 bases fit TRBD2. The CDR3 contains 17 residues. In germline, CDR1 is SGHTS, CDR2 YDEGEE. The V segment lost 4 bases and the J segment 1 base; nucleotides outside the gene matches: 7. The CDR3 DNA reads as TGTGCCAGCAGCCAGGGACTAGCGGGTCTTCGCACAGATACGCAGTATTTT. This sequence encodes CASSQGLAGLRTDTQYF.

V gene TRBV28 combines with J gene TRBJ2-7; possible D gene TRBD1, 6 bases. The ends were cut back, 7 bases at V and 0 bases at J, with 16 bases in the middle. CDR1 MDHEN and CDR2 SYDVKM come from the germline V gene. The CDR3 runs 15 residues. The CDR3 DNA follows: TGTGCCAGCACCGAACCCGGACAGCGCTCCTACGAGCAGTACTTC. It is translated as CASTEPGQRSYEQYF.

The CDR3: CASSPERVGGYTF. The CDR3 DNA follows: TGTGCCAGCAGCCCAGAGCGGGTAGGTGGCTACACCTTC. V gene TRBV28 combines with J gene TRBJ1-2; D remains unclear. This CDR3 has 13 residues. Trimming shortened V by 6 bases and J by 7 bases, and 15 bases separated the two germline ends. Germline V gene data show CDR1 as MDHEN and CDR2 as SYDVKM.

The CDR3 bases are TGCGCCAGCAGCTTGGGGATTACTAGACAGGGGGCTTATGAAAAACTGTTTTTT. This codes for CASSLGITRQGAYEKLFF. The rearrangement joins TRBV5-1 to TRBJ1-4, with 10 positions matching TRBD1. Germline V gives CDR1 SGHRS, CDR2 YFSETQ. The CDR3 runs to 18 residues. Trimming removed 0 bases from V and 6 bases from J; junction bases left unmatched: 11.

In regard to this clone: A much larger clone lies a single base off, so this may be a read error. The chain uses TRBV2 and TRBJ1-3; D is undetermined. V was cut by 4 bases and J by 0 bases, with 4 bases left in between. Per germline, CDR1 SNHLY and CDR2 FYNNEI. The CDR3 spans 13 residues. CDR3 residues: CASSGHSGNTIYF. In DNA, the CDR3 is TGTGCCAGCAGTGGACACTCTGGAAACACCATATATTTT.

The chain carries TRBV19 and TRBJ1-2, with TRBD1 matching 9 bases. CDR1 and CDR2 from the germline V gene are LNHDA and SQIVND (reference sequence). This CDR3 has 15 residues. V lost 5 bases to trimming and J lost 4 bases; unmatched junction nucleotides: 8. The CDR3 is CASSVRTGDSYGYTF. The CDR3 coding sequence is TGTGCCAGTAGTGTCAGGACAGGGGATTCCTATGGCTACACCTTC.

The chain couples TRBV28 to TRBJ2-1, with a weak D call TRBD2 (5 bases). V dropped 2 bases and J dropped 5 bases, with 7 bases sitting between them. The CDR3 is 13 amino acids. The germline gives CDR1 MDHEN, CDR2 SYDVKM. CDR3 bases: TGTGCCAGCAGTTTAGGGAGTCACAATGAGCAGTTCTTC. This encodes CASSLGSHNEQFF.

This clone has only a few counts. The chain couples TRBV6-1 to TRBJ1-1; D is unclear. Germline V gene lookup returns CDR1 MNHNS and CDR2 SASEGT. Trimming shortened V by 3 bases and J by 5 bases, and 16 bases separated the two germline ends. This CDR3 is built from 15 residues. The CDR3 DNA follows: TGTGCCAGCAGTGAGACCCTTGGAGGCGTGACTGAAGCTTTCTTT. Protein product: CASSETLGGVTEAFF.

The chain employs TRBV9 and TRBJ2-7; 12 bases align to TRBD2. The CDR3 has 14 amino acids. V shed 4 bases, J shed 6 bases, and the junction held 5 bases outside the gene matches. Germline CDR1 is SGDLS and CDR2 is YYNGEE. The CDR3 here is CASSLRLAGAEQYF. The CDR3 DNA is TGTGCCAGCAGCCTCCGACTAGCGGGAGCCGAGCAGTACTTC.

The chain uses TRBV5-1 and TRBJ1-3; D is uncertain. V was shortened by 0 bases and J by 11 bases, with 12 bases between the two germline ends. The germline V gene encodes CDR1 SGHRS and CDR2 YFSETQ. The CDR3 has 13 residues. DNA for the CDR3: TGCGCCAGCAGCTTGGCTCCCGAGTACCCCATATATTTT. It yields the protein CASSLAPEYPIYF. Full variable domain (missing parts from reference TRBV5-1 and TRBJ1-3): KAGVTQTPRYLIKTRGQQVTLSCSPISGHRSVSWYQQTPGQGLQFLFEYFSETQRNKGNFPGRFSGRQFSNSRSEMNVSTLELGDSALYLCASSLAPEYPIYFGEGSWLTVV.

The V call is TRBV29-1, the J call TRBJ2-1, with D perhaps matching TRBD2 (5 bases). CDR3 length: 18 amino acids. Germline assignment: CDR1 SQVTM and CDR2 ANQGSEA. Trimming took off 8 bases at V and 0 bases at J, with 26 bases between the two ends. Here the CDR3 DNA reads TGCAGCATCACTCCCGGACTCTCACTCGCCCGCTCCTACAATGAGCAGTTCTTC. Protein sequence: CSITPGLSLARSYNEQFF.

This sequence joins TRBV7-6 and TRBJ1-4; D gene ambiguous. Germline lookup yields CDR1 SGHVS and CDR2 FNYEAQ. Trimming took 6 bases from V and 5 from J, leaving 10 bases between them. The CDR3 has 13 amino acids. The CDR3 sequence is CASRRARNEKLFF. For the CDR3, the DNA is TGTGCCAGCAGGAGGGCAAGAAATGAAAAACTGTTTTTT.

Only a few counts were recorded for this clone. The V and J genes are TRBV10-1 and TRBJ1-1; D might be TRBD1 (5 bases). The CDR3 has 14 residues. Germline V CDR1 and CDR2: WNHNN, SYGVQD (reference sequence). V was trimmed by 6 bases and J by 4 bases, leaving 15 bases between them. This CDR3 is CASSPAGGSTEAFF. In DNA form, the CDR3 reads TGCGCCAGCAGCCCAGCCGGGGGTTCCACTGAAGCTTTCTTT.

The J gene is TRBJ2-2, the V gene TRBV7-3; D is possibly TRBD2 (5 bases). This CDR3 has 15 residues. CDR1 and CDR2 from the germline V gene are SGHTA and FQGTGA. V was cut by 8 bases and J by 0 bases, with 13 bases left in between. The CDR3 loop is CASAPGITNTGELFF. CDR3 nucleotide sequence: TGTGCCAGCGCCCCCGGGATAACGAACACCGGGGAGCTGTTTTTT.